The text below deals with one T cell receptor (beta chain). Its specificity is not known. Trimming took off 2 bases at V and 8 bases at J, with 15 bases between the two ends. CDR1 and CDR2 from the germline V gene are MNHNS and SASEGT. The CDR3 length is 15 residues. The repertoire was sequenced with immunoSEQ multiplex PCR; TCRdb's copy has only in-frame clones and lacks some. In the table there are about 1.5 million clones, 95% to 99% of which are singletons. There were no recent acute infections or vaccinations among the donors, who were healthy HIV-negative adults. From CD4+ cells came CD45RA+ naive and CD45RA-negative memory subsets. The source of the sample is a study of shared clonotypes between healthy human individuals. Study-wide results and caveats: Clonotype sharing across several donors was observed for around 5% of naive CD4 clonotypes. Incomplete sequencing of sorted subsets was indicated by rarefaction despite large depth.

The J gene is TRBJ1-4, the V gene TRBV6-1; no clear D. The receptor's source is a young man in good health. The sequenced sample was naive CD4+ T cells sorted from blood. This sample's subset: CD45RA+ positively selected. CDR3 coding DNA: TGTGCCAGCAGTGAAAGGACCTTCTCACGGGAAAAACTGTTTTTT. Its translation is CASSERTFSREKLFF.